This T cell receptor beta chain was sequenced during a study of PD-1 blockade in mismatch repair-deficient tumors. The CDR3 covers 17 residues. The germline gives CDR1 SGHTS, CDR2 YDEGEE. With 0 bases removed from V and 2 bases from J, the gap between germline ends came to 16 bases. Some clones are missing from TCRdb's copy, which holds only in-frame ones; the method was immunoSEQ multiplex PCR. This sample yields approximately 80,000 clones, of which about four fifths are seen a single time; around 5.1% belongs to the top ten. This receptor was obtained from an adult with mismatch repair-deficient cancer. The chain couples TRBV5-8 to TRBJ2-3, with D perhaps TRBD1 (5 bases). The sample was peripheral blood, taken 44 weeks after starting pembrolizumab. The CDR3 spells CASSLGETGILTDTQYF. For the CDR3, the DNA is TGTGCCAGCAGCTTGGGGGAAACAGGCATCCTCACAGATACGCAGTATTTT.